These 24 T cell receptor beta chains originate from one sample sequenced in a study of T cells in Graves' hyperthyroidism and ophthalmopathy (dated by TCRdb to about 2019). Libraries were prepared through multiplex PCR. Sequencing was carried out with an Illumina HiSeq 2000. The TCR beta CDR3 regions were amplified from the RNA transcripts. A first-round RT-PCR of the TCR CDR3 used the HTBI primer set with the Qiagen OneStep RT-PCR kit. Using fastp trimming at Q25 and MiXCR clonotype assembly, TCRdb reanalyzed the public sequencing data and kept in-frame beta chains. Every CDR3 protein is listed once, alongside the most common genes and DNA of its rows. In this sample the table shows around 250,000 distinct CDR3 sequences, almost 25% of which occur a single time. The top ten clones comprise approximately 32% of the sample. Sequenced: blood. The receptors shown here come from a middle-aged woman with Graves' ophthalmopathy.

This clonotype was seen repeatedly, ten times or more. This sequence joins TRBV12-3 or TRBV12-4 and TRBJ2-7; a possible D gene is TRBD2 (7 bases). This CDR3 region has 15 residues. Deletions cut 6 bases from V and 0 bases from J, with 15 bases between. Here the CDR3 DNA reads TGTGCCAGCAGCACGGGGGGCCATAGCTCCTACGAGCAGTACTTC. Protein sequence: CASSTGGHSSYEQYF.

This clonotype occurred many times. In nucleotides, the CDR3 is TGTGCCAGCAGTGAAAACAGGGGGCCCTATCAGCCCCAGCATTTT. Translating gives CASSENRGPYQPQHF. The chain links TRBV6-1 to TRBJ1-5, with TRBD1 matching over 9 bases. This CDR3 contains 15 residues. Germline V CDR1 and CDR2: MNHNS, SASEGT. With 2 bases clipped from V and 5 bases from J, the junction kept 4 bases outside the gene matches.

The chain joins TRBV18 to TRBJ2-7; 7 bases align to TRBD1. The CDR3 has 13 amino acids. The germline V gene has CDR1 KGHSH and CDR2 LQKENI. V dropped 6 bases and J dropped 5; count of bases not matched to a gene: 7. CDR3 sequence reads: CASSDRTTDEQYF. The CDR3 coding sequence is TGTGCCAGCTCGGACAGGACGACCGACGAGCAGTACTTC.

A word on this clonotype: A read error may account for a junction end that differs from germline. This chain joins TRBV30 and TRBJ2-4, with D tentatively TRBD2 (5 bases). The CDR3 has 13 residues. The germline gives CDR1 GTSNPN, CDR2 SVGIG (reference sequence). The CDR3 nucleotides are TGTGCCAGGACGGTGGCGGGTGGAAACTTTCAGTACTTC. It specifies CARTVAGGNFQYF.

The genes are TRBV7-9 and TRBJ1-5; D not certain. The CDR3 runs 13 residues. Germline V gives CDR1 SEHNR, CDR2 FQNEAQ (reference sequence). The V and J ends lost 2 bases and 4 bases respectively, with 6 bases between them. CDR3: CASSLTANQPQHF. The CDR3 DNA reads TGTGCCAGCAGCTTAACGGCAAATCAGCCCCAGCATTTT.

J is TRBJ2-7 and V is TRBV5-6, with D uncertain. This CDR3 comprises 15 residues. CDR1 and CDR2 from the germline V gene are SGHDT and YYEEEE. Trimming removed 1 base at V and 4 bases at J, with 15 bases between. The CDR3 loop is CASSLFLSNKYEQYF. The CDR3 DNA follows: TGTGCCAGCAGCTTGTTCCTGAGTAATAAATACGAGCAGTACTTC.

The chain employs TRBV7-8 and TRBJ2-7; TRBD1 agrees at 7 bases. The CDR3 covers 11 residues. The ends lost 5 bases at V and 6 bases at J; junction bases unmatched: 1. CDR1 is SGHVS, CDR2 FQNEAQ, per germline. The CDR3 bases are TGTGCCAGCAGCCGGGACAGCGAGCAGTACTTC. Translating it yields CASSRDSEQYF.

This clonotype was detected only once. A read error may account for a junction end that differs from germline. The V and J genes are TRBV4-3 and TRBJ1-3; D is unresolved. The CDR3 loop spans 13 amino acids. Germline-derived CDR1 and CDR2 are LGHNA and YSLEER. The CDR3 loop reads CASSQDQRNTISF. Written as DNA, the CDR3 is TGCGCCAGCAGCCAAGACCAGCGAAACACCATATCTTTT.

This clonotype was seen repeatedly, ten times or more. The rearrangement links TRBV20-1 to TRBJ2-3; D not certain. The ends were cut back, 1 base at V and 5 bases at J, with 4 bases in the middle. This CDR3 contains 11 residues. The germline V gene has CDR1 DFQATT and CDR2 SNEGSKA (reference sequence). The chain's CDR3 is CSARAGDTQYF. In nucleotides, the CDR3 is TGCAGTGCTAGAGCAGGAGATACGCAGTATTTT.

Remarks on this clonotype: The junction departs from germline at one end; a sequencing error may be responsible. The rearrangement links TRBV15 to TRBJ2-4; 7 bases align to TRBD1. This CDR3 comprises 16 residues. Germline V gene data show CDR1 as LNHNV and CDR2 as YYDKDF (reference sequence). This chain's CDR3 is CATSGDRALAKNIQYF. CDR3 bases: TGTGCCACCAGCGGAGACAGGGCGCTAGCCAAAAACATTCAGTACTTC.

Ten or more counts support this clonotype. J is TRBJ2-2 and V is TRBV30; TRBD2 might be the D (5 bases). CDR3 length: 14 residues. The germline V and J ends were trimmed by 2 bases and 3 bases, with 10 bases remaining between them. Germline CDR1 reads GTSNPN; CDR2 reads SVGIG (reference sequence). The CDR3 DNA is TGTGCCTGGAGTAAGCGGCGGGACACCGGGGAGCTGTTTTTT. Protein: CAWSKRRDTGELFF.

V is TRBV28 and J is TRBJ1-2; the match to TRBD1 covers 8 bases. The CDR3 has 15 residues. Germline-derived CDR1 and CDR2 are MDHEN and SYDVKM. V shed 8 bases and J 0 bases; nucleotides not matched to a gene: 8. The CDR3 nucleotides read TGTGCCAGCCGTCCCCAGACAGGGGCTAACTATGGCTACACCTTC. Translated, it gives CASRPQTGANYGYTF.

This clonotype was picked up many times. The chain employs TRBV30 and TRBJ2-4; no definite D call. V was clipped by 0 bases and J by 3 bases, with 15 bases between them. Germline CDR1 and CDR2: GTSNPN and SVGIG (reference sequence). This CDR3 has 16 amino acids. CDR3 nucleotides: TGTGCCTGGAGTGTAAGGGTAAGAGGCTACAAAAACATTCAGTACTTC. It specifies CAWSVRVRGYKNIQYF.

In this sample, this clonotype turned up many times. This sequence joins TRBV4-2 and TRBJ2-7, with TRBD2 matching 11 bases. The CDR3 is 17 residues long. V shed 4 bases and J 3 bases; nucleotides not matched to a gene: 11. Germline CDR1 and CDR2: LGHNA and YNFKEQ. The DNA for the CDR3 is TGTGCCAGCAGCCCCCAGCCTGGGACTAGCGGAAACTACGAGCAGTACTTC. Translated, it gives CASSPQPGTSGNYEQYF.

At least ten counts were recorded for this clonotype. The chain couples TRBV29-1 to TRBJ2-7; no clear D gene. The germline V and J ends were trimmed by 4 bases and 2 bases, with 6 bases remaining between them. Germline assignment: CDR1 SQVTM and CDR2 ANQGSEA. This CDR3 is 11 amino acids long. CDR3 sequence (DNA): TGCAGCGTTGTCGACGCCTACGAGCAGTACTTC. Its protein product is CSVVDAYEQYF.

The chain uses TRBV11-2 and TRBJ1-1; tentative D call: TRBD1 (5 bases). V lost 3 bases and J 8 bases, leaving 16 bases between the germline ends. The length of the CDR3 is 14 residues. Germline lookup yields CDR1 SGHAT and CDR2 FQNNGV. CDR3 loop: CASSFGMGRKEAFF. In nucleotides, the CDR3 is TGTGCCAGCAGCTTTGGAATGGGACGGAAAGAAGCTTTCTTT.

The chain combines TRBV7-2 with TRBJ1-2, with 7 bases identical to TRBD1. The CDR3 is made up of 14 amino acids. Germline-derived CDR1 and CDR2 are SGHTA and FQGNSA. The junction had 2 bases not matched to a gene; V was cut back by 0 bases and J by 4 bases. The CDR3 loop reads CASSLAAGGYGYTF. The CDR3 DNA follows: TGTGCCAGCAGCTTAGCGGCAGGGGGCTATGGCTACACCTTC.

This clonotype has ten or more counts. The chain couples TRBV20-1 to TRBJ2-5, with 13 bases fitting TRBD2. Germline CDR1 and CDR2: DFQATT and SNEGSKA (reference sequence). Trimming removed 5 bases from V and 1 base from J; junction bases left unmatched: 10. The CDR3 sequence is 17 residues long. The CDR3 here is CSASTSGRALTQETQYF. DNA for the CDR3: TGCAGTGCTTCTACTAGCGGGAGGGCCCTTACCCAAGAGACCCAGTACTTC.

This clonotype was seen many times. The V call is TRBV28, the J call TRBJ2-7, with 7 bases that match TRBD2. After removal of 6 bases from V and 4 bases from J, the junction contained 6 bases not matched to a gene. The CDR3 consists of 13 residues. Germline CDR1 MDHEN, CDR2 SYDVKM. For the CDR3, the DNA is TGTGCCAGCAGATCGGGAGGTCGGTACGAGCAGTACTTC. It encodes CASRSGGRYEQYF.

This clonotype has ten or more counts. The chain employs TRBV6-2 or TRBV6-3 and TRBJ2-2, with D perhaps TRBD1 (6 bases). The CDR3 loop spans 18 amino acids. Germline V gene sequence: CDR1 MNHEY, CDR2 SVGEGT. Trimming cost V 0 bases and J 0 bases, with 14 bases left between them. The CDR3 sequence: CASSYSKARGTNTGELFF. The CDR3 DNA follows: TGTGCCAGCAGTTACTCGAAGGCCAGGGGTACGAACACCGGGGAGCTGTTTTTT.

This clonotype came up many times. The V gene is TRBV30, the J gene TRBJ2-3; D may be TRBD1 (5 bases). Germline CDR1 GTSNPN, CDR2 SVGIG (reference sequence). The CDR3 is made up of 12 amino acids. Deletions cut 4 bases from V and 5 bases from J, with 10 bases between. The DNA of the CDR3 is TGTGCCTGGAAGCAGGGCGGAGATACGCAGTATTTT. Translation: CAWKQGGDTQYF. Full variable domain (rest looked up from reference TRBV30 and TRBJ2-3): SQTIHQWPATLVQPVGSPLSLECTVEGTSNPNLYWYRQAAGRGLQLLFYSVGIGQISSEVPQNLSASRPQDRQFILSSKKLLLSDSGFYLCAWKQGGDTQYFGPGTRLTVL.

With respect to this clonotype: A read error is possible here, since a much larger clone lies one base away. CDR3 nucleotides: TGTGCCAGCAGACTTAGCGGCATCACAGATGCGCAGTATTTT. Translated: CASRLSGITDAQYF. V and J are TRBV6-1 and TRBJ2-3, with a tentative D call TRBD2 (6 bases). This CDR3 has 14 residues. Germline V gene data show CDR1 as MNHNS and CDR2 as SASEGT.

This clonotype showed up many times. The chain carries TRBV15 and TRBJ2-7; 9 nucleotides agree with TRBD2. The germline gives CDR1 LNHNV, CDR2 YYDKDF (reference sequence). V lost 0 bases, J lost 2 bases, and 5 bases stayed unmatched. This CDR3 is built from 16 residues. The CDR3 region has the DNA TGTGCCACCAGCAGAGATCGAGCGGGAGGCACCTACGAGCAGTACTTC. Its translation is CATSRDRAGGTYEQYF. The variable domain in full, completed from reference TRBV15 and TRBJ2-7, reads DAMVIQNPRYQVTQFGKPVTLSCSQTLNHNVMYWYQQKSSQAPKLLFHYYDKDFNNEADTPDNFQSRRPNTSFCFLDIRSPGLGDTAMYLCATSRDRAGGTYEQYFGPGTRLTVT.

This chain connects TRBV20-1 to TRBJ2-5, with 12 bases lining up with TRBD1. From germline, CDR1 is DFQATT and CDR2 SNEGSKA (reference sequence). CDR3 size: 16 residues. V shed 0 bases, J shed 5 bases, and the junction held 7 bases outside the gene matches. Here the CDR3 reads CSARDRDRGPLETQYF. CDR3 nucleotide sequence: TGCAGTGCTAGAGATCGGGACAGGGGGCCTTTGGAGACCCAGTACTTC.